Listed below are T cell receptor beta chains from one sample, sequenced in a study of blood T cell repertoires in COVID-19. This table comes from immunoSEQ multiplex PCR, and its TCRdb copy is limited to in-frame clones, with some not included. The repertoire holds tens of thousands of clones, with 84% as singletons. The sequencing sample was made of peripheral blood. The receptor set was obtained from a man between 65 and 80 years old with active COVID-19. CDR3s include the opening cysteine and the closing phenylalanine or tryptophan. A D gene is named only where the DNA matches it firmly. Size tells how often a clone was seen (once, few, many) or the class of an expanded clone, and some rows leave it out.

d_gene | j_gene | abundance | v_gene | CDR3nt | CDR3aa
- | TRBJ1-6 | few | TRBV7-9 | TGTGCCAGCAGCAAGGACAGAAATTCACCCCTCCACTTT | CASSKDRNSPLHF
TRBD1 | TRBJ1-3 | - | TRBV28 | TGTGCCAGCAGTTATCGGACAGGGACAGGAAACACCATATATTTT | CASSYRTGTGNTIYF
- | TRBJ1-1 | - | TRBV4-3 | TGCGCCAGCAGCGACAGTCGTTTGAACACTGAAGCTTTCTTT | CASSDSRLNTEAFF
- | TRBJ2-7 | - | TRBV21-1 | TGTGCCAGCAGCAAAGGCACTCTACGTCGGTACTTC | CASSKGTLRRYF
- | TRBJ1-1 | - | TRBV20-1 | TGCAGTGCTAACCGGTATGAAGCTTTCTTT | CSANRYEAFF
- | TRBJ2-1 | - | TRBV5-1 | TGCGCCAGTACAGATTACAATGAGCAGTTCTTC | CASTDYNEQFF
- | TRBJ1-4 | few | TRBV7-9 | TGTGCCAGCAGCTTCTTCTCAGGTACAGGGTTTGGAAAACTGTTTTTT | CASSFFSGTGFGKLFF
- | TRBJ1-1 | - | TRBV11-3 | TGTGCCAGCAGCCCGGGGGGCCAGAAGAACACTGAAGCTTTCTTT | CASSPGGQKNTEAFF
- | TRBJ1-1 | - | TRBV21-1 | TGTGCCAGCAGCCTCCGGGAACGGGGTCCTGAAGCTTTCTTT | CASSLRERGPEAFF
- | TRBJ2-1 | - | TRBV6-5 | TGTGCCAGCAGTTACTCGGGGGGGCGGAATGAGCAGTTCTTC | CASSYSGGRNEQFF
TRBD2 | TRBJ2-1 | once | TRBV7-3 | TGTGCCAGCAGCTCCGGGACTAGTCGGGCCAATGAGCAGTTCTTC | CASSSGTSRANEQFF
- | TRBJ1-1 | - | TRBV6-1 | TGTGCCAGCAGTGATCAGGGCGGCACTGAAGCTTTCTTT | CASSDQGGTEAFF
TRBD1 | TRBJ2-5 | - | TRBV27 | TGTGCCAGCAGACCCAGAACCGGGACAGGGGTCCCAAAAGACGGCCAAGAGACCCAGTACTTC | CASRPRTGTGVPKDGQETQYF
TRBD2 | TRBJ2-3 | - | TRBV6-2/TRBV6-3 | TGTGCCAGCAGACCTCTAGCGGGGGGAACGACAGATACGCAGTATTTT | CASRPLAGGTTDTQYF